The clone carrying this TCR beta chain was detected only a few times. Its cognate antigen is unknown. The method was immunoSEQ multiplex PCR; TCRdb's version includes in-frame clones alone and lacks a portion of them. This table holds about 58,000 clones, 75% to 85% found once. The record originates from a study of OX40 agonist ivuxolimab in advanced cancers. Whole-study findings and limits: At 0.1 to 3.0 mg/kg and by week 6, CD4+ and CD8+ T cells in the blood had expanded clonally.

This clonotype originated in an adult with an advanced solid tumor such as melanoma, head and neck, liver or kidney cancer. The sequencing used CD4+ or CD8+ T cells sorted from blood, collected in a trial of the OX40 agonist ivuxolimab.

In DNA form, the CDR3 reads TGTGCCAGCAGTTTGGCGGGGCCCCCCTACGAGCAGTACTTC. It is translated as CASSLAGPPYEQYF. The V and J genes are TRBV27 and TRBJ2-7; weak D call: TRBD2 (6 bases). This CDR3 is 14 amino acids long. The V gene lost 3 bases and the J gene lost 2 bases, with 11 bases spanning the gap. Germline V gene lookup returns CDR1 MNHEY and CDR2 SMNVEV (reference sequence).